This T cell receptor (beta chain) was sequenced during a study of post-analysis software for immune sequencing data. Study summary: The disease courses spanned relapsing-remitting, secondary progressive and progressive-relapsing forms of multiple sclerosis. Study results and limitations: Patients used a few TRBV segments, including TRBV5-6, TRBV5-1 and TRBV20-1, more often than controls. Multiple sclerosis was associated with a significant reduction in normalized Chao1 diversity relative to controls.

Unique molecular identifiers were carried by the TCR beta cDNA libraries. Input amounts of 1 to 10 million T cells were used. These gave about 500,000 cDNA molecules, so each molecule approximated one T cell. One entry per CDR3 protein results from TCRdb running MiXCR on the PCR reads. The sample gives more than 450,000 distinct CDR3 sequences, around 40% of which show up once; 1.7% is in the top ten. This CDR3 comprises 15 residues. Germline lookup yields CDR1 MNHNS and CDR2 SASEGT. The junction had 11 bases not matched to a gene; V was cut back by 7 bases and J by 7 bases. A word on this clonotype: Its antigen is not identified.

Material for sequencing was blood. V gene TRBV6-1 combines with J gene TRBJ2-1; TRBD1 aligns across 9 bases. This clonotype was sampled from a girl aged 10 to 17 with multiple sclerosis. CDR3 nucleotide sequence: TGTGCCAGCACCGTACCGGGACAGGGAGTAAATGAGCAGTTCTTC. Protein: CASTVPGQGVNEQFF.